The rows below give T cell receptor beta chains drawn from one sample of a study of T cells in Graves' hyperthyroidism and ophthalmopathy. TCRdb called the multiplex PCR reads again in MiXCR, with one record for every CDR3 protein. The table lists about 770,000 distinct CDR3 sequences, approximately 18% of them singletons. The sequenced sample was blood. These receptors all stem from a woman between 45 and 60 years old with Graves' hyperthyroidism that later progressed to Graves' ophthalmopathy. CDR3s include the opening cysteine and the closing phenylalanine or tryptophan. The D gene is left open where the match is weak. The listing skips clone size in some rows; elsewhere it reads once, few, many or a size class.

d_call	clone_size	j_call	v_call	cdr3_aa	cdr3_nt
-	few	TRBJ1-2	TRBV20-1	CSARVSGDPTF	TGCAGTGCTAGAGTTTCGGGGGATCCCACCTTC
-	many	TRBJ2-1	TRBV27	CASSLLGRLGHEQFF	TGTGCCAGCAGTTTATTGGGGCGACTCGGGCATGAGCAGTTCTTC
-	-	TRBJ1-5	TRBV18	CASSPLRGDDQPQHF	TGTGCCAGCTCACCACTACGAGGGGATGATCAGCCCCAGCATTTT
TRBD1	few	TRBJ1-3	TRBV3-1	CASSQPTGMGHTIYF	TGTGCCAGCAGCCAACCGACAGGGATGGGTCACACCATATATTTT
-	-	TRBJ1-4	TRBV3-1	CASSQGGRRVTGEKLFF	TGTGCCAGCAGCCAAGGAGGGCGGCGCGTTACCGGGGAAAAACTGTTTTTT
TRBD1	few	TRBJ2-2	TRBV20-1	CSASSPGTGITGELFF	TGCAGTGCTTCATCGCCCGGGACAGGGATCACCGGGGAGCTGTTTTTT
TRBD1	many	TRBJ2-3	TRBV2	CARRGQGTDTQYF	TGTGCCAGGAGGGGACAGGGCACAGATACGCAGTATTTT
-	-	TRBJ1-1	TRBV19	CASSIVTDDTEAFF	TGTGCCAGTAGTATAGTAACCGACGACACAGAAGCTTTCTTT
-	many	TRBJ2-3	TRBV5-1	CASSFGQPSGDTQYF	TGCGCCAGCAGCTTCGGTCAGCCTTCGGGAGATACGCAGTATTTT
TRBD2	-	TRBJ2-1	TRBV7-3	CASSLREAGPNEQFF	TGTGCCAGCAGCTTACGGGAAGCGGGGCCCAATGAGCAGTTCTTC
-	many	TRBJ2-7	TRBV7-6	CASSAGHSYEQYF	TGTGCCAGCAGCGCGGGACACTCCTACGAGCAGTACTTC
-	-	TRBJ1-1	TRBV6-2/TRBV6-3	CASRTPRVATNTEAFF	TGTGCCAGCAGAACTCCCCGAGTCGCGACCAACACTGAAGCTTTCTTT
TRBD1	few	TRBJ2-1	TRBV5-4	CASSLLTGAYNEQFF	TGTGCCAGCAGCTTGTTGACAGGGGCGTACAATGAGCAGTTCTTC
-	-	TRBJ1-1	TRBV20-1	CSAGLSTEAFF	TGCAGTGCGGGATTGTCCACTGAAGCTTTCTTT
TRBD1	-	TRBJ2-2	TRBV7-9	CASSLGPLGTGNKGAPGELFF	TGTGCCAGCAGCTTAGGCCCCCTGGGGACAGGGAACAAAGGGGCTCCCGGGGAGCTGTTTTTT
TRBD2	-	TRBJ2-3	TRBV15	CATSRLRASGGSTQYF	TGTGCCACCAGCCGCCTGCGGGCTAGCGGGGGGTCTACGCAGTATTTT
-	-	TRBJ2-1	TRBV11-3	CASSFRPDYEQFF	TGTGCCAGCAGCTTCCGGCCCGATTATGAGCAGTTCTTC
-	many	TRBJ2-1	TRBV11-2	CASSLVRGSSYNEQFF	TGTGCCAGCAGCTTAGTACGGGGAAGCTCCTACAATGAGCAGTTCTTC
-	-	TRBJ2-5	TRBV5-5	CASSWVDSAQGETQYF	TGTGCCAGCAGCTGGGTGGACAGTGCCCAAGGGGAGACCCAGTACTTC
-	many	TRBJ2-7	TRBV7-9	CASSPSLYEQYF	TGTGCCAGCAGCCCATCCTTGTACGAGCAGTACTTC
-	many	TRBJ1-1	TRBV11-2	CASSLVRSEAFF	TGTGCCAGCAGCTTAGTCAGATCTGAAGCTTTCTTT
-	-	TRBJ1-5	TRBV27	CASSLRQYSNQPQHF	TGTGCCAGCAGTTTAAGACAGTATAGCAATCAGCCCCAGCATTTT
-	once	TRBJ2-1	TRBV3-1	CASSQDWASGAFF	-
TRBD1	few	TRBJ1-5	TRBV5-1	CASSSYDRAVGPQHF	TGCGCCAGCAGCTCCTACGACAGGGCGGTTGGGCCCCAGCATTTT
-	few	TRBJ2-1	TRBV5-8	CASSRGLSRGQFF	TGTGCCAGCAGCAGGGGACTTTCTCGGGGGCAGTTCTTC
-	many	TRBJ1-1	TRBV10-1	CASSNYRENTEAFF	TGCGCCAGCAGTAACTATAGGGAGAACACTGAAGCTTTCTTT
-	-	TRBJ2-1	TRBV12-3/TRBV12-4	CASKAYNEQFF	TGTGCCAGCAAAGCTTACAATGAGCAGTTCTTC
-	-	TRBJ1-2	TRBV5-1	CASSFYQKEGSVGYTF	TGCGCCAGCAGCTTTTACCAAAAGGAGGGGAGTGTTGGCTACACCTTC
-	few	TRBJ1-4	TRBV5-1	CASSWDATNEKLFF	TGCGCCAGCAGCTGGGACGCAACTAATGAAAAACTGTTTTTT
TRBD1	-	TRBJ2-7	TRBV25-1	CASSEAGQGSSYEQYF	TGTGCCAGCAGTGAGGCCGGACAGGGTTCCTCCTACGAGCAGTACTTC